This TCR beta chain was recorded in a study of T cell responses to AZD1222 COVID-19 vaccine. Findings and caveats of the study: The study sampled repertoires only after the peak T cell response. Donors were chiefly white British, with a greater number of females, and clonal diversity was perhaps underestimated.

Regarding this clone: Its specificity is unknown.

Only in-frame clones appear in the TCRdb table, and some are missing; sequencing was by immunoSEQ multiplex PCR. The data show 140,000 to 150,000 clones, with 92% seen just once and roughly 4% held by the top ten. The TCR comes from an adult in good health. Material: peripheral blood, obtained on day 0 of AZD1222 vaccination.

The CDR3 nucleotides are TGTGCCAGCATTTGGTCGAACACCGGGGAGCTGTTTTTT. It translates to CASIWSNTGELFF. V is TRBV28 and J is TRBJ2-2; no reliable D call. The CDR3 sequence is 13 residues long. Germline loops: CDR1 MDHEN, CDR2 SYDVKM. Trimming left V 7 bases short and J 0 bases short, with 6 bases between.